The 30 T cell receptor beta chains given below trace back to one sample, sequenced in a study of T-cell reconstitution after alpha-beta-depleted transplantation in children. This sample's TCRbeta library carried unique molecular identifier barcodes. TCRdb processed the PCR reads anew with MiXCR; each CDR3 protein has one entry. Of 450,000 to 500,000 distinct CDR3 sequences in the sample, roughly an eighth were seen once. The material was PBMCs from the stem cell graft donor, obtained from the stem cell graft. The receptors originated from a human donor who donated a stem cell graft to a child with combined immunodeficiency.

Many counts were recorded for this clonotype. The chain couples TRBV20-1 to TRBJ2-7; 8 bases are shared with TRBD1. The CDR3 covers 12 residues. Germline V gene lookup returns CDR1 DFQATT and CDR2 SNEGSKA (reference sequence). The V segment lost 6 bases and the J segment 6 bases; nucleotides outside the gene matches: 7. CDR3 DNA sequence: TGCAGTGCCGACGGGACAGGCGGCGAGCAGTACTTC. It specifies CSADGTGGEQYF.

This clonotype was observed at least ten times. CDR3 amino acids: CASSYSMTGNSYNEQFF. CDR3 DNA sequence: TGTGCCAGCAGTTACTCTATGACAGGGAACTCCTACAATGAGCAGTTCTTC. V and J are TRBV6-5 and TRBJ2-1; 7 bases agree with TRBD1. V lost 0 bases and J lost 0; bases outside the gene matches: 5. From germline, CDR1 is MNHEY and CDR2 SVGAGI. The CDR3 extends over 17 amino acids.

In DNA form, the CDR3 reads TGTGCCAGCAGCCCAGACAGGGGGATAGGCTACACCTTC. Its translation: CASSPDRGIGYTF. The rearrangement joins TRBV6-6 to TRBJ1-2; 9 nucleotides line up with TRBD1. CDR3 size: 13 residues. CDR1 MNHNY and CDR2 SVGAGI come from the germline V gene (reference sequence). Trimming at V came to 6 bases and at J to 8 bases, leaving 7 bases not matched to a gene.

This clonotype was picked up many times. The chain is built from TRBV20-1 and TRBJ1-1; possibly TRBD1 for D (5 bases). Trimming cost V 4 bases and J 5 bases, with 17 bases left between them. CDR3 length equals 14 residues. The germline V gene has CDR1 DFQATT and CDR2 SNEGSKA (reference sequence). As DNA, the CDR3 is TGCAGTGCTATCCGACCCGAGGGGCGGACTGAAGCTTTCTTT. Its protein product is CSAIRPEGRTEAFF.

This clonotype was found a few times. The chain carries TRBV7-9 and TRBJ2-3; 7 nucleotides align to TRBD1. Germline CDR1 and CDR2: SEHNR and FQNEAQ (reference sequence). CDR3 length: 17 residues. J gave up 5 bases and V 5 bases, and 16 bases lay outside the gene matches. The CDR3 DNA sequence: TGTGCCAGCAGCGACCCATCTACAGGGGTACTTATAGATACGCAGTATTTT. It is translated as CASSDPSTGVLIDTQYF.

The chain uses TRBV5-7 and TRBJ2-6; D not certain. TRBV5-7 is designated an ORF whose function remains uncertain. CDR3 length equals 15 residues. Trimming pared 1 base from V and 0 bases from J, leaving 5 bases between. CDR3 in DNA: TGTGCCAGCAGCTTGTGTCTCTCTGGGGCCAACGTCCTGACTTTC. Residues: CASSLCLSGANVLTF.

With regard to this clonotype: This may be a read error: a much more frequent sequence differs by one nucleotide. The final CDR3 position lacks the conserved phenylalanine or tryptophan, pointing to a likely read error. CDR3 nucleotides: TGCGCCAGCAGCCAGAGGACAGCCCCCCAGACCGGGGAGCTGTTTTGT. Residues: CASSQRTAPQTGELFC. This chain links TRBV4-3 with TRBJ2-2; a possible D gene is TRBD1 (6 bases). The CDR3 is made up of 16 amino acids. The V gene's germline CDR1 is LGHNA and CDR2 YSLEER. The ends were cut back, 3 bases at V and 5 bases at J, with 16 bases in the middle.

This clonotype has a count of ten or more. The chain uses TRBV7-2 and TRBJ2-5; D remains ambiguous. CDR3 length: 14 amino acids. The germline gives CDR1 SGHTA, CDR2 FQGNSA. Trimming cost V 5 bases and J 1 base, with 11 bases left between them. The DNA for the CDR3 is TGTGCCAGCAGCCAAAACGGAGTCCAAGAGACCCAGTACTTC. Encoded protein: CASSQNGVQETQYF. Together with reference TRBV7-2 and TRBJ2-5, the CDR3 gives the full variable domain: GAGVSQSPSNKVTEKGKDVELRCDPISGHTALYWYRQSLGQGLEFLIYFQGNSAPDKSGLPSDRFSAERTGGSVSTLTIQRTQQEDSAVYLCASSQNGVQETQYFGPGTRLLVL.

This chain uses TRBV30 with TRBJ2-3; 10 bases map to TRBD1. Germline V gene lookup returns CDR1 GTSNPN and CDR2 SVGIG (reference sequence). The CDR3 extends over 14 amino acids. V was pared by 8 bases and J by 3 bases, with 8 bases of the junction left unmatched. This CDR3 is CAGRRDRGTDTQYF. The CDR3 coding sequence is TGTGCCGGCCGAAGGGACAGGGGAACAGATACGCAGTATTTT.

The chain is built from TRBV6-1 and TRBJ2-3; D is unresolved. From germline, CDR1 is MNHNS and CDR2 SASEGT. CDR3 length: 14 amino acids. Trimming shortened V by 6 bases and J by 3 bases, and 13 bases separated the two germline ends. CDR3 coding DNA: TGTGCCAGCAGCGCAAAAGGTCATACAGATACGCAGTATTTT. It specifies CASSAKGHTDTQYF.

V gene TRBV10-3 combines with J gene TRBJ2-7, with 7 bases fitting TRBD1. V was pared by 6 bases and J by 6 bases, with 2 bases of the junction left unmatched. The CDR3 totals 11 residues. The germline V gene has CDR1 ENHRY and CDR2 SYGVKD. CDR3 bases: TGTGCCATCAGCAGGGACAGCGAGCAGTACTTC. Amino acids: CAISRDSEQYF.

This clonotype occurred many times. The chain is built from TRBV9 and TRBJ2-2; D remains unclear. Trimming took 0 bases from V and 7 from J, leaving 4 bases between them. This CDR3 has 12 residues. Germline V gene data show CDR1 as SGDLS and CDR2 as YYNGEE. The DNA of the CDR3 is TGTGCCAGCAGCGTAGCGGTCGGGGAGCTGTTTTTT. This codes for CASSVAVGELFF.

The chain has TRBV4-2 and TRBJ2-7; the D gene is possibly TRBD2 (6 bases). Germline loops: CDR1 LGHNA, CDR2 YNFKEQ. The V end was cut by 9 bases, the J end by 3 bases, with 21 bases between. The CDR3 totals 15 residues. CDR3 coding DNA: TGTGCCAGGGGCCCCGTTGTCGACGGGGGCTACGAGCAGTACTTC. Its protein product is CARGPVVDGGYEQYF.

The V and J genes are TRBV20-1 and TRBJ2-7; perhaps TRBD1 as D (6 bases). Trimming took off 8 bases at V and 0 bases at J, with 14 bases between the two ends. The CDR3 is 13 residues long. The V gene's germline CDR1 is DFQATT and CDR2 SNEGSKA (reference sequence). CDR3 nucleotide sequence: TGCAGTTCTATCAGGGGTACCTCCTACGAGCAGTACTTC. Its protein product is CSSIRGTSYEQYF.

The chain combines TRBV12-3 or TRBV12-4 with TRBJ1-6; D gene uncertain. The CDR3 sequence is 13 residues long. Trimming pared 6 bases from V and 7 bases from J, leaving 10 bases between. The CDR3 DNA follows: TGTGCCAGCAGCCGCGGTCTCAATTCACCCCTCCACTTT. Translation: CASSRGLNSPLHF.

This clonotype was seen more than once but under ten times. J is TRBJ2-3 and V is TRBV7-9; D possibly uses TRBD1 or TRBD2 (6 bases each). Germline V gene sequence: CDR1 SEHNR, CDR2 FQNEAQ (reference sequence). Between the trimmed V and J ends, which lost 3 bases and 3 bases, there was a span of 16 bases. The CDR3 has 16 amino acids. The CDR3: CASSLAGQGRTDTQYF. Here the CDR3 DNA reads TGTGCCAGCAGCTTGGCGGGTCAGGGGAGGACAGATACGCAGTATTTT.

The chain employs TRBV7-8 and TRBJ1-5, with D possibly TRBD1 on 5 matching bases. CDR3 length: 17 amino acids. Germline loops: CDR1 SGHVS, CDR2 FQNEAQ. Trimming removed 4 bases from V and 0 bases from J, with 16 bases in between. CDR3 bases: TGTGCCAGCAGCTCCGGGACGGACGCCTATAGCAATCAGCCCCAGCATTTT. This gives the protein CASSSGTDAYSNQPQHF. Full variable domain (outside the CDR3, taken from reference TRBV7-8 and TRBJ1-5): GAGVSQSPRYKVAKRGQDVALRCDPISGHVSLFWYQQALGQGPEFLTYFQNEAQLDKSGLPSDRFFAERPEGSVSTLKIQRTQQEDSAVYLCASSSGTDAYSNQPQHFGDGTRLSIL.

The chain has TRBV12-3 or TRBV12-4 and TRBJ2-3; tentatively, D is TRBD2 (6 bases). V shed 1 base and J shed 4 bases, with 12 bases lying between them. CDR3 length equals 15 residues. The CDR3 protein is CASSLGLAVPDTQYF. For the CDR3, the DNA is TGTGCCAGCAGTTTAGGATTAGCGGTGCCAGATACGCAGTATTTT.

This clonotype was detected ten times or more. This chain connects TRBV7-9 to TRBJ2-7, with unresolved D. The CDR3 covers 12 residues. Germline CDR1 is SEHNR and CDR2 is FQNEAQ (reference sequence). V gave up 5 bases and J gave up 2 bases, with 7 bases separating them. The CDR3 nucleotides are TGTGCCAGCAGCGGTGGGGCCTACGAGCAGTACTTC. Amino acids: CASSGGAYEQYF.

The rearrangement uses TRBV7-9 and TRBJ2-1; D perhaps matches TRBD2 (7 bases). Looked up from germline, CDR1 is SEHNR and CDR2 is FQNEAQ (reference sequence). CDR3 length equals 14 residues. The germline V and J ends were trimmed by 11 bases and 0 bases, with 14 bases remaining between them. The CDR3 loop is CAVGAGDSYNEQFF. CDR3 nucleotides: TGTGCCGTGGGGGCGGGGGACTCCTACAATGAGCAGTTCTTC.

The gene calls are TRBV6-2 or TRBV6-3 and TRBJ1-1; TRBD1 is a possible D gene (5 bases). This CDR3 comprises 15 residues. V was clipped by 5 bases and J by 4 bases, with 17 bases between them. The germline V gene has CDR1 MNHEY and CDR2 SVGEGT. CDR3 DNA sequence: TGTGCCAGCAGTCCTACGGCCCGGGGGGGCACTGAAGCTTTCTTT. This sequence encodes CASSPTARGGTEAFF.

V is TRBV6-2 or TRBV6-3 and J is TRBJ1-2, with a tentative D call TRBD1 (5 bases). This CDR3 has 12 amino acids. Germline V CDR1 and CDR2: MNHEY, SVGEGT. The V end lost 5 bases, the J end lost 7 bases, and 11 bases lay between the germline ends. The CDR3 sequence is CASSIREVGYTF. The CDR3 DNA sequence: TGTGCCAGCAGTATCAGGGAGGTTGGCTACACCTTC.

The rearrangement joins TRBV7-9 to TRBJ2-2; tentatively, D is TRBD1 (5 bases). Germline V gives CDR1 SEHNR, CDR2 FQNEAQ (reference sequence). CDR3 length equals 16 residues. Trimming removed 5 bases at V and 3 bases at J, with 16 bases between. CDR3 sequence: CASSPLTGRHTGELFF. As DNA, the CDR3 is TGTGCCAGCAGCCCCTTAACAGGCAGGCACACCGGGGAGCTGTTTTTT.

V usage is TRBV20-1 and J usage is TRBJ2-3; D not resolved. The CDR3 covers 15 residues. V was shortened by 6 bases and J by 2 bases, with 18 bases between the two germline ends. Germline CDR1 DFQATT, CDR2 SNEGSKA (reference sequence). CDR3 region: CSAPTEARDTDTQYF. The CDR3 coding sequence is TGCAGTGCCCCCACAGAGGCGCGAGACACAGATACGCAGTATTTT.

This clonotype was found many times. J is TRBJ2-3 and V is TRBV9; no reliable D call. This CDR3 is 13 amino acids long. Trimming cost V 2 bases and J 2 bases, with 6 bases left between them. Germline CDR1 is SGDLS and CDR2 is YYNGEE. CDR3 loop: CASSVTPTDTQYF. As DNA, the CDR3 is TGTGCCAGCAGCGTTACCCCCACAGATACGCAGTATTTT.

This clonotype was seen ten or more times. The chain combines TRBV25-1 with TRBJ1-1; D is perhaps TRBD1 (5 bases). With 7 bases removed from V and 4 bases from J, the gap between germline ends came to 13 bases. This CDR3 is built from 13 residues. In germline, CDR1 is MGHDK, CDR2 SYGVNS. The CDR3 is CASTQGRATEAFF. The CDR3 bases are TGTGCCAGCACTCAGGGCAGGGCCACTGAAGCTTTCTTT.

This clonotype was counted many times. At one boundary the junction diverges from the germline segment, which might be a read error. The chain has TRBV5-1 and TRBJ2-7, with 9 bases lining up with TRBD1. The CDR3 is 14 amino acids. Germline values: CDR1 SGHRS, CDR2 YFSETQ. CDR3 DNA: TGTGCCAGCAGTTCCGGGACAGGGCCCTACGAGCAGTACTTC. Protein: CASSSGTGPYEQYF.

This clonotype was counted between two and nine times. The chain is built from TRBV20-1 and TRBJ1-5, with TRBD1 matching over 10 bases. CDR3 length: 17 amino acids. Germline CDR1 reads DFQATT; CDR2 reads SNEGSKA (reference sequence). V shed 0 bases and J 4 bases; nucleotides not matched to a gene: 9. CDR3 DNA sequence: TGCAGTGCTAGAGATCCTCCCCCGGACAGGGGGAATCAGCCCCAGCATTTT. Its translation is CSARDPPPDRGNQPQHF.

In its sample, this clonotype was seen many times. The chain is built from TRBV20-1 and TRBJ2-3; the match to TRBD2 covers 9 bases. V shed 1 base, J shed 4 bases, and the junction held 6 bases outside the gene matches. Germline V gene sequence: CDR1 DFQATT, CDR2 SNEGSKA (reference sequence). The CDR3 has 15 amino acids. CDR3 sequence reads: CSARGGGAWPDTQYF. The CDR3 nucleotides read TGCAGTGCTAGAGGCGGGGGGGCCTGGCCAGATACGCAGTATTTT.

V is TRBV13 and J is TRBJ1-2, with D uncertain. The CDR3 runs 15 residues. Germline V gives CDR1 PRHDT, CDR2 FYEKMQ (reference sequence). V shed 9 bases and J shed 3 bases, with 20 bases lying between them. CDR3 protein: CASCRARMGYYGYTF. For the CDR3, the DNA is TGTGCCAGTTGCCGGGCTAGGATGGGTTACTATGGCTACACCTTC.